The 8 T cell receptor beta chains presented below share a single source sample, sequenced in a study of T cell changes during pregnancy in multiple sclerosis. Sequencing was performed with immunoSEQ multiplex PCR; in TCRdb, only in-frame clones are kept and a portion is missing. This table holds about 72,000 clones, around 90% found once. The input for sequencing was peripheral blood, taken in the first trimester of pregnancy. These receptors came from a female donor in good health, enrolled as a control in a pregnancy study.

The gene calls are TRBV2 and TRBJ2-1, with a possible D match to TRBD2 (5 bases). V was cut by 7 bases and J by 4 bases, with 11 bases left in between. The CDR3 length is 13 residues. CDR1 is SNHLY and CDR2 is FYNNEI in the germline V gene. Here the CDR3 DNA reads TGTGCCAGCACCCAACGGGGATACAATGAGCAGTTCTTC. Residues: CASTQRGYNEQFF.

V and J are TRBV20-1 and TRBJ2-1, with D unresolved. The CDR3 spans 10 residues. Trimming pared 4 bases from V and 7 bases from J, leaving 5 bases between. CDR1 is DFQATT and CDR2 is SNEGSKA in the germline V gene (reference sequence). The CDR3 reads CSATRNEQFF. CDR3 coding DNA: TGCAGTGCTACCAGGAATGAGCAGTTCTTC.

The genes are TRBV9 and TRBJ2-2, with a weak D call TRBD2 (5 bases). This CDR3 has 15 amino acids. V gave up 0 bases and J gave up 7 bases, with 13 bases separating them. Germline-derived CDR1 and CDR2 are SGDLS and YYNGEE. CDR3 nucleotides: TGTGCCAGCAGCGTAGGAGGAGGAGGTTACGGGGAGCTGTTTTTT. Its translation: CASSVGGGGYGELFF.

The J gene is TRBJ2-1, the V gene TRBV9; D unclear. Deletions cut 0 bases from V and 1 base from J, with 11 bases between. The CDR3 is 16 residues long. Germline V gene data show CDR1 as SGDLS and CDR2 as YYNGEE. CDR3 loop: CASSVGLDSSYNEQFF. The CDR3 DNA reads TGTGCCAGCAGCGTAGGGCTAGACTCGTCCTACAATGAGCAGTTCTTC. Full variable domain (remainder filled in from reference TRBV9 and TRBJ2-1): DSGVTQTPKHLITATGQRVTLRCSPRSGDLSVYWYQQSLDQGLQFLIQYYNGEERAKGNILERFSAQQFPDLHSELNLSSLELGDSALYFCASSVGLDSSYNEQFFGPGTRLTVL.

V and J are TRBV2 and TRBJ2-7; 8 nucleotides agree with TRBD1. CDR1 and CDR2 (germline): SNHLY, FYNNEI. The V and J ends lost 4 bases and 4 bases, in that order; junction bases with no gene match: 6. CDR3 length: 14 amino acids. The CDR3 sequence is CASSARDRLYEQYF. Here the CDR3 DNA reads TGTGCCAGCAGTGCCCGGGACAGGCTATACGAGCAGTACTTC.

This rearrangement joins TRBV15 to TRBJ2-7, with 7 bases aligning to TRBD2. The V gene's germline CDR1 is LNHNV and CDR2 YYDKDF (reference sequence). There are 15 residues in the CDR3. Trimming at V came to 5 bases and at J to 2 bases, leaving 9 bases not matched to a gene. The CDR3 loop is CATSVQGGKTYEQYF. DNA of the CDR3: TGTGCCACCAGCGTCCAGGGAGGGAAGACCTACGAGCAGTACTTC.

The rearrangement joins TRBV15 to TRBJ2-5; TRBD2 agrees at 7 bases. Germline V gives CDR1 LNHNV, CDR2 YYDKDF (reference sequence). The CDR3 totals 13 residues. Losses at the gene ends were 8 bases for V and 1 base for J; bases not matched to a gene: 4. CDR3 sequence: CATGEGRQETQYF. The CDR3 DNA is TGTGCCACCGGGGAGGGACGCCAAGAGACCCAGTACTTC. The whole variable domain, filled in from reference TRBV15 and TRBJ2-5, reads DAMVIQNPRYQVTQFGKPVTLSCSQTLNHNVMYWYQQKSSQAPKLLFHYYDKDFNNEADTPDNFQSRRPNTSFCFLDIRSPGLGDTAMYLCATGEGRQETQYFGPGTRLLVL.

This sequence joins TRBV29-1 and TRBJ2-7; the match to TRBD2 covers 9 bases. V was pared by 5 bases and J by 1 base, with 15 bases of the junction left unmatched. Per germline, CDR1 SQVTM and CDR2 ANQGSEA. CDR3 length: 17 amino acids. The CDR3 here is CSVRGLRAGGRSYEQYF. In nucleotides, the CDR3 is TGCAGCGTTCGGGGGTTAAGAGCGGGAGGTCGGTCCTACGAGCAGTACTTC.